This T cell receptor (beta chain) was profiled in a study of T-cell reconstitution after alpha-beta-depleted transplantation in children. As it was prepared, the TCRbeta library received unique molecular identifiers. TCRdb re-called the PCR reads with MiXCR, one entry per CDR3 protein. The repertoire includes roughly 220,000 distinct CDR3 sequences, over 9.5% of them detected once, and around 5% sits in the top ten. The CDR3 contains 16 residues. V was cut by 2 bases and J by 4 bases, with 18 bases left in between. Per the germline V gene, CDR1 is DFQATT and CDR2 is SNEGSKA (reference sequence). This clonotype was counted ten times or more.

The TCR was taken from a human donor who donated a stem cell graft to a child with SCID. The V and J genes are TRBV20-1 and TRBJ1-5; a possible D gene is TRBD1 (5 bases). Here the sequenced sample was PBMCs from the stem cell graft donor, taken from the stem cell graft. CDR3 in amino acids: CSARYAGQGDNQPQHF. The DNA of the CDR3 is TGCAGTGCTAGATACGCGGGTCAGGGAGATAATCAGCCCCAGCATTTT.